The source of this TCR beta chain is a study of blood T cell repertoires in COVID-19 (dated by TCRdb to 2018 to 2021). Notes on the research overall: Collaborator samples came from the United States, Italy and Spain and covered acute and convalescent phases of COVID-19. The prospective study material was composed of cDNA or gDNA derived from T cells, B-cell-depleted T cells, or PBMCs. Deeply sampled blood TCRbeta repertoires from subjects exposed to, actively infected with, or recovered from COVID-19 were included in the dataset. The repertoires were released in a freely available public database intended as a resource for research on the immune response to SARS-CoV-2. Samples came from the ongoing ImmuneRACE study (first 160 participants) plus 1,254 subjects from 6 global collaborators. A de-identified subject ID, COVID-19 status, age in years and sex were almost always included in the sample metadata. Where HLA class I and class II types were available, the types were taken from metadata supplied by the sample provider, not from assay-based typing.

The collaborating institutions used their own protocols to collect whole blood in K2EDTA tubes. For TCRbeta analysis, collaborators shipped samples in one of three forms: frozen whole blood, isolated PBMCs, or DNA extracted from either of those sample types. TCRbeta CDR3 regions were amplified from genomic DNA using the immunoSEQ Assay, a bias-controlled multiplex PCR. Processing in the source paper ran as follows. The number of nucleated cells in each sample was estimated by amplification of reference gene primers within the assay. Sequence reads were collapsed and filtered to measure the absolute abundance of every unique TCRbeta CDR3 rearrangement. For each sample, productive Simpson clonality was calculated by taking the square root of Simpson's diversity index across productive rearrangements. In TCRdb, the immuneACCESS table is reduced to in-frame sequences with V and J assigned. These tables do not hold every clone; where another copy was compared, an unresolved V gene accounts for under half, and the others remain unexplained. V, J and clone size are those of that table, while D and trimming were read from the DNA. The sample records 84,000 or so clones, under 80% of which are singletons. Around 10% of the sample is taken by the ten largest.

The germline V gene (reference sequence) yields SGHNT for CDR1 and YYREEE for CDR2. V has 0 bases trimmed and J has 6 bases trimmed; junction bases matching no gene number 7. Spanning cysteine to phenylalanine, the CDR3 consists of 16 amino acids. Of all the DNA, just the CDR3 is kept, 48 bases in frame from base 1. Broader findings and caveats from the paper: The quantity of clinical and demographic metadata differed by source and by participant and was supplied without curation.

Turning to this clone: The antigen this receptor binds is unknown. The record has no base qualities; no much larger clone is one base away.

The chain employs TRBV5-4 and TRBJ2-3, with 10 junctional bases fitting TRBD2. The TCR originated in a human donor in a cohort sampled during active COVID-19. The sequenced material came from peripheral blood. Here the CDR3 is given as CASSLGHSGGWDTQYF. The DNA sequence reads TGTGCCAGCAGCTTGGGTCATAGCGGGGGGTGGGATACGCAGTATTTT.